The present TCR beta chain was sequenced within a study of T cell responses to AZD1222 COVID-19 vaccine. Trimming pared 2 bases from V and 6 bases from J, leaving 17 bases between. The CDR3 runs to 15 residues. The germline CDR1 and CDR2 sequences are MNHEY and SVGAGI. Data came from immunoSEQ multiplex PCR; TCRdb stores just in-frame clones and leaves some out. This sample yields roughly 130,000 clones, of which over 75% are seen a single time; under 2% belongs to the top ten. The receptor was derived from an adult in good health. The V gene is TRBV6-5, the J gene TRBJ2-7, with D possibly TRBD2 on 5 matching bases. Source: peripheral blood, taken on day 0 of AZD1222 vaccination. CDR3 coding DNA: TGTGCCAGCAGTTACGCAGCTAGTGGGAGCGGCGAGCAGTACTTC. This translates into CASSYAASGSGEQYF.